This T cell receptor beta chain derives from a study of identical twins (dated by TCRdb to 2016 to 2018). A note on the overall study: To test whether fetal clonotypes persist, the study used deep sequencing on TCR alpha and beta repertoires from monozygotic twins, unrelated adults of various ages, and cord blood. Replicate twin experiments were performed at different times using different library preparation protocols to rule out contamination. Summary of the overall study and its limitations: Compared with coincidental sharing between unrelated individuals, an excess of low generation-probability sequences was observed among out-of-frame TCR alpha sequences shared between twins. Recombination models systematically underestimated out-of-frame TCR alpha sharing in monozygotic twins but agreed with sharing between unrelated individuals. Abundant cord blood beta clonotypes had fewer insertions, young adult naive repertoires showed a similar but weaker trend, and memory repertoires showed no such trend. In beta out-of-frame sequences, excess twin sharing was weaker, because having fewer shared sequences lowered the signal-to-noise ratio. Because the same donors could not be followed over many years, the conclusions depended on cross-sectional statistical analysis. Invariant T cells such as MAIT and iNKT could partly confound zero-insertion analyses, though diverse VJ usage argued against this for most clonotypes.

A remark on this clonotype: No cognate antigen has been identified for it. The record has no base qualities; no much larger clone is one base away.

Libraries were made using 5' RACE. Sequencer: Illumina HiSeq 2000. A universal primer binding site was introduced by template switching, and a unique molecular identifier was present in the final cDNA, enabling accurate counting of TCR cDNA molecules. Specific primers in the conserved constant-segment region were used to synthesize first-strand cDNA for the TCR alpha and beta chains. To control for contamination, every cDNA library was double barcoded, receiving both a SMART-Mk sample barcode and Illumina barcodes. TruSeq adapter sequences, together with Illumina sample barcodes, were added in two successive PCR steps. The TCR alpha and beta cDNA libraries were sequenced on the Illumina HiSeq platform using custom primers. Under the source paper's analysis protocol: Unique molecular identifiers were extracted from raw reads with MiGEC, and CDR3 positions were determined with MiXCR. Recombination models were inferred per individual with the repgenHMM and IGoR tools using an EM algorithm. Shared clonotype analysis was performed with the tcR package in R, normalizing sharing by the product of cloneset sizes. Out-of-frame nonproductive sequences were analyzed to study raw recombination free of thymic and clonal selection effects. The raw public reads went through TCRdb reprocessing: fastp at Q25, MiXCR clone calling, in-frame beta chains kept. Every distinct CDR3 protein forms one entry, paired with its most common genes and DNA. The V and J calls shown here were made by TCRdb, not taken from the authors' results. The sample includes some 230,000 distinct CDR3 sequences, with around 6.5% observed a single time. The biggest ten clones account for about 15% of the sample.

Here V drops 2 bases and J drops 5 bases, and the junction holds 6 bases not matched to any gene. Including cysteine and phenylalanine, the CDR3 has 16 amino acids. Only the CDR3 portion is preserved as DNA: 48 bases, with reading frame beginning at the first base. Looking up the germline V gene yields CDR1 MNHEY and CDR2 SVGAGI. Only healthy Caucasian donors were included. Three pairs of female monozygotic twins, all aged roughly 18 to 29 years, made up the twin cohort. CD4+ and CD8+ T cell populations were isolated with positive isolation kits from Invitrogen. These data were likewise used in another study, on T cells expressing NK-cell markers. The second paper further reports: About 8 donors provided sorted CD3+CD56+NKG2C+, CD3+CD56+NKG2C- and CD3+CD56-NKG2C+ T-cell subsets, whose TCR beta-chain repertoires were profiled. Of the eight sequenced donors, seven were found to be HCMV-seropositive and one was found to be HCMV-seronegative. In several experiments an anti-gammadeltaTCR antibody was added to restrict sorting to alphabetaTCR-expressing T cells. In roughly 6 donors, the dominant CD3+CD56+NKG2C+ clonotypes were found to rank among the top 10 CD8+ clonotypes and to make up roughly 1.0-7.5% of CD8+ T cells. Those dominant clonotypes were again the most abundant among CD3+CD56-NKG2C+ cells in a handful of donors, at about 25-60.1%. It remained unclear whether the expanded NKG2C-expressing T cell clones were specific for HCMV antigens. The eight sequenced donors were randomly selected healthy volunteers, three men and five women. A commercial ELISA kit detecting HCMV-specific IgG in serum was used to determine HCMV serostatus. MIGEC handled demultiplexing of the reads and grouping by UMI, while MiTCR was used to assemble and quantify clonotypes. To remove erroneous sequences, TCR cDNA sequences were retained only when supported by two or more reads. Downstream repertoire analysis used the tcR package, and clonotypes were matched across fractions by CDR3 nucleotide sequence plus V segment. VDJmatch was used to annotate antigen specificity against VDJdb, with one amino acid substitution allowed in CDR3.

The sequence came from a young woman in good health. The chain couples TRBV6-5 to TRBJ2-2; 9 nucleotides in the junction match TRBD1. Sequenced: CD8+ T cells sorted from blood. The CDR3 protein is CASSYVGQGLTGELFF. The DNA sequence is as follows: TGTGCCAGCAGTTACGTCGGACAGGGGTTAACCGGGGAGCTGTTTTTT.